A selection of T cell receptor beta chains follows, all from one sample in a study of cytomegalovirus exposure and HLA in healthy donors. Sequencing was performed with immunoSEQ multiplex PCR; in TCRdb, only in-frame clones are kept and a portion is missing. Seen here are 130,000 or so clones, roughly 78% observed once, and the top ten hold about 3.2%. Specimen: PBMCs. These receptors all come from a man between 18 and 35 years old in good health and CMV-seropositive. Both conserved end residues are part of each CDR3. D genes are given only for firm matches. Size is stated for part of the rows, as once, few or many counts, or as a class when the clone is expanded.

j_call | v_call | clone_size | d_call | cdr3_aa | cdr3_nt
TRBJ1-5 | TRBV19 | - | - | CASGGAGTYSNQPQHF | TGTGCCAGCGGGGGGGCAGGGACCTATAGCAATCAGCCCCAGCATTTT
TRBJ2-5 | TRBV7-8 | - | TRBD2 | CASSHPGGLAGGVETQYF | TGTGCCAGCAGTCACCCCGGGGGACTAGCGGGAGGGGTAGAGACCCAGTACTTC
TRBJ2-1 | TRBV25-1 | few | TRBD2 | CASSASGSSYNEQFF | TGTGCCAGCAGCGCTAGCGGGAGCTCCTACAATGAGCAGTTCTTC
TRBJ2-7 | TRBV7-9 | once | - | CSSTPVGNEQYF | TGTTCCAGCACCCCAGTCGGGAACGAGCAGTACTTC
TRBJ1-2 | TRBV27 | once | - | CASRFRGNYGYTF | TGTGCCAGCAGATTCAGGGGAAACTATGGCTACACCTTC
TRBJ2-2 | TRBV9 | - | TRBD2 | CASSGLAERRELFF | TGTGCCAGCAGCGGACTAGCGGAAAGGCGGGAGCTGTTTTTT
TRBJ2-7 | TRBV27 | - | - | CASSLSATDYEQYF | TGTGCCAGCAGTTTATCGGCCACAGACTACGAGCAGTACTTC
TRBJ1-4 | TRBV5-1 | - | - | CASSLIAGSNEKLFF | TGCGCCAGCAGCTTGATCGCCGGGTCTAATGAAAAACTGTTTTTT
TRBJ1-2 | TRBV9 | - | - | CASSVDRQDYGYTF | TGTGCCAGCAGCGTCGATCGACAGGACTATGGCTACACCTTC
TRBJ1-5 | TRBV6-5 | - | - | CASRGDSNQPQHF | TGTGCCAGCAGAGGAGATAGCAATCAGCCCCAGCATTTT
TRBJ2-1 | TRBV7-2 | - | TRBD2 | CASSPRLAGGSNEQFF | TGTGCCAGCAGCCCCAGATTAGCGGGAGGGAGTAATGAGCAGTTCTTC
TRBJ2-7 | TRBV5-8 | once | - | CASSLGTVYEQYF | TGTGCCAGCAGCTTGGGGACAGTTTACGAGCAGTACTTC
TRBJ2-7 | TRBV7-6 | - | - | CASSWAGRGEQYF | TGTGCCAGCAGCTGGGCGGGACGCGGCGAGCAGTACTTC
TRBJ2-2 | TRBV6-5 | - | - | CASSSVRQGGTWELFF | TGTGCCAGCAGTTCGGTCCGACAGGGAGGTACCTGGGAGCTGTTTTTT
TRBJ2-1 | TRBV29-1 | - | - | CSVDRPGTFNEQFF | TGCAGCGTTGATAGGCCCGGGACTTTCAATGAGCAGTTCTTC
TRBJ2-5 | TRBV5-4 | - | TRBD1 | CASSLTGMGETQYF | TGTGCCAGCAGCCTGACAGGGATGGGAGAGACCCAGTACTTC
TRBJ2-7 | TRBV28 | - | TRBD1 | CASSPQDRVTYEQYF | TGTGCCAGCAGTCCCCAGGACAGGGTCACATACGAGCAGTACTTC